This T cell receptor (beta chain) was captured in a study of CD8 T cells in Susac syndrome. Trimming cost V 0 bases and J 7 bases, with 6 bases left between them. Germline-derived CDR1 and CDR2 are LGHNA and YSLEER. This CDR3 region has 12 residues. RNA, at about 0.45 to 1 ug, was reverse transcribed with random hexamers. A multiplex approach, immunoSEQ multiplex PCR, amplified TCR beta CDR3 across 54 Vbeta and 13 Jbeta. TCRdb re-called the immunoSEQ multiplex PCR reads with MiXCR, one entry per CDR3 protein. The sample lists 250,000 to 300,000 distinct CDR3 sequences, roughly 85% occurring once. The rearrangement joins TRBV4-3 to TRBJ1-2; D remains ambiguous. This TCR was sampled from a human donor with multiple sclerosis. The sequenced sample was CD8+ T cells from PBMCs. Here the CDR3 DNA reads TGCGCCAGCAGCCAAGATGGCGTTGGCTACACCTTC. It yields the protein CASSQDGVGYTF.